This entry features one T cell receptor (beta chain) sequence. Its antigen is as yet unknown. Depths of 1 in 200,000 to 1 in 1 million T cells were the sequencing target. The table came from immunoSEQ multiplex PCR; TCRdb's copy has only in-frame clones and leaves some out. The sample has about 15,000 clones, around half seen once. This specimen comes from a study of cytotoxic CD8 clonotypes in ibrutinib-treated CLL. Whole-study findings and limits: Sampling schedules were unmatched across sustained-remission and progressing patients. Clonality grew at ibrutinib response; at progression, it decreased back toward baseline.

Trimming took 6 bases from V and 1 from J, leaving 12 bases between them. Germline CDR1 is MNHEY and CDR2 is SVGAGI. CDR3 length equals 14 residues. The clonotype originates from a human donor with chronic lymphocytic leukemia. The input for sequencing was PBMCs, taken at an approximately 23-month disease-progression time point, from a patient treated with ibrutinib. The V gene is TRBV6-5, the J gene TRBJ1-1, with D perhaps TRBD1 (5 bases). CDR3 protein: CASSPWGGNTEAFF. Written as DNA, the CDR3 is TGTGCCAGCAGCCCCTGGGGGGGGAACACTGAAGCTTTCTTT.